The 16 T cell receptor beta chains given below trace back to one sample, sequenced in a study of vaccination and CD4 T cells after COVID-19. Treatment meaning: roughly nine-day PBMC culture with coronavirus spike peptide pools or control peptides (ViraFEST assay). Their recognized antigens are unknown. The assay that was used to sequence DNA from cultured CD4+ T cells was the Oncomine TCR Beta short-read assay. From the PCR reads, TCRdb called clonotypes with MiXCR, one entry per CDR3 protein. The profile covers approximately 19,000 distinct CDR3 sequences, with around three quarters appearing a single time and 5.5% taken by the ten largest. Sequences were obtained from CD4+ T cells from blood, cultured in vitro. Receptors originate from a human donor who had recovered from COVID-19.

V usage is TRBV27 and J usage is TRBJ1-2; 8 bases align to TRBD1. The CDR3 totals 14 residues. V was pared by 6 bases and J by 0 bases, with 3 bases of the junction left unmatched. Per germline, CDR1 MNHEY and CDR2 SMNVEV (reference sequence). The CDR3 protein is CASRRTGTNYGYTF. CDR3 coding DNA: TGTGCCAGCAGGAGGACAGGGACTAACTATGGCTACACCTTC.

The V call is TRBV28, the J call TRBJ2-5, with 7 bases that match TRBD1. The germline CDR1 and CDR2 sequences are MDHEN and SYDVKM. J was trimmed by 5 bases and V by 6 bases; bases with no gene match: 3. The CDR3 sequence is 12 residues long. The CDR3 sequence is CASRQDRETQYF. The CDR3 DNA sequence: TGTGCCAGCAGACAGGACAGGGAGACCCAGTACTTC.

The chain uses TRBV7-2 and TRBJ2-1; 8 positions agree with TRBD1. The CDR3 is 14 residues long. CDR1 and CDR2 from the germline V gene are SGHTA and FQGNSA. Trimming removed 5 bases from V and 8 bases from J; junction bases left unmatched: 8. The CDR3 DNA reads as TGTGCCAGCAGCCCCGGACAGGGTAGGGATGAGCAGTTCTTC. It yields the protein CASSPGQGRDEQFF.

This clonotype appeared a single time. Written as DNA, the CDR3 is TGTGCCAGCAGCTCCTCCGGGGCCCCCGGCAATGAGCAGTTCTTC. Residues: CASSSSGAPGNEQFF. The chain carries TRBV7-3 and TRBJ2-1; either TRBD1 or TRBD2 may supply D (5 bases each). CDR1 is SGHTA and CDR2 is FQGTGA in the germline V gene. The V end was cut by 4 bases, the J end by 6 bases, with 16 bases between. The CDR3 is 15 residues long.

The J gene is TRBJ1-2, the V gene TRBV7-2, with 8 bases identical to TRBD1. Trimming at V came to 2 bases and at J to 5 bases, leaving 4 bases not matched to a gene. The CDR3 is 14 amino acids. Germline V CDR1 and CDR2: SGHTA, FQGNSA. The DNA for the CDR3 is TGTGCCAGCAGCTTACAGGGGGCCCGGTATGGCTACACCTTC. Translating it yields CASSLQGARYGYTF.

This clonotype was recorded once. The chain carries TRBV6-4 and TRBJ2-7; 7 nucleotides align to TRBD1. Germline V lookup: CDR1 MRHNA, CDR2 SNTAGT. The CDR3 is 17 residues long. V lost 0 bases, J lost 2 bases, and 10 bases stayed unmatched. The CDR3 loop is CASSDSKFGTDPYEQYF. The CDR3 region has the DNA TGTGCCAGCAGTGACTCGAAGTTTGGGACAGACCCCTACGAGCAGTACTTC.

The chain carries TRBV7-6 and TRBJ2-1; 7 positions agree with TRBD2. The V segment lost 1 base and the J segment 0 bases; nucleotides outside the gene matches: 6. The CDR3 is made up of 17 amino acids. Germline V CDR1 and CDR2: SGHVS, FNYEAQ. CDR3 DNA sequence: TGTGCCAGCAGCTTAGTTCCTAGCGGCCGCTCCTACAATGAGCAGTTCTTC. This gives the protein CASSLVPSGRSYNEQFF.

Only one count was recorded for this clonotype. V is TRBV12-3 or TRBV12-4 and J is TRBJ1-2, with 8 positions matching TRBD1. CDR3 length equals 15 residues. The ends lost 7 bases at V and 9 bases at J; junction bases unmatched: 16. CDR3 sequence (DNA): TGTGCCAGCACCTACGGAGACAGGGGCAGGGAGAGCTACACCTTC. As protein: CASTYGDRGRESYTF.

V and J are TRBV20-1 and TRBJ2-2, with 8 bases that match TRBD1. With 1 base clipped from V and 5 bases from J, the junction kept 9 bases outside the gene matches. Looked up from germline, CDR1 is DFQATT and CDR2 is SNEGSKA (reference sequence). The length of the CDR3 is 16 residues. The CDR3 loop reads CSARVSGRGLTGELFF. For the CDR3, the DNA is TGCAGTGCTAGAGTGTCGGGCAGGGGGCTTACCGGGGAGCTGTTTTTT.

The V call is TRBV6-5, the J call TRBJ2-2; 11 nucleotides match TRBD2. Germline CDR1 is MNHEY and CDR2 is SVGAGI. Germline trimming cut 0 bases from V and 4 bases from J; bases unmatched to any gene: 4. CDR3 length: 17 residues. The CDR3 sequence: CASSYSPSGRPTGELFF. The CDR3 DNA sequence: TGTGCCAGCAGTTACTCGCCTAGCGGGAGGCCCACCGGGGAGCTGTTTTTT.

The sample holds a few counts of this clonotype. The genes are TRBV7-8 and TRBJ1-1, with a weak D call TRBD1 (6 bases). CDR3 length: 14 amino acids. V was trimmed by 2 bases and J by 4 bases, leaving 11 bases between them. Germline V gene lookup returns CDR1 SGHVS and CDR2 FQNEAQ. The CDR3: CASSLTGFSTEAFF. The CDR3 DNA reads TGTGCCAGCAGCTTAACAGGGTTTTCCACTGAAGCTTTCTTT.

V is TRBV12-3 or TRBV12-4 and J is TRBJ1-5; D not resolved. The CDR3 consists of 15 residues. Deletions cut 5 bases from V and 7 bases from J, with 18 bases between. CDR3 region: CASSHYGLSGQPQHF. The CDR3 nucleotides read TGTGCCAGCAGTCATTACGGTCTTTCGGGACAGCCCCAGCATTTT.

This clonotype was counted between two and nine times. The chain is built from TRBV20-1 and TRBJ2-7; 9 bases are shared with TRBD2. After removal of 0 bases from V and 6 bases from J, the junction contained 9 bases not matched to a gene. Germline V gene lookup returns CDR1 DFQATT and CDR2 SNEGSKA (reference sequence). The CDR3 length is 15 residues. In DNA, the CDR3 is TGCAGTGCTAGAGATCAGCGGGAGGTTAGCGGCGAGCAGTACTTC. It is translated as CSARDQREVSGEQYF.

The V and J genes are TRBV6-2 or TRBV6-3 and TRBJ1-1; 11 bases align to TRBD1. With 6 bases clipped from V and 0 bases from J, the junction kept 15 bases outside the gene matches. CDR3 length equals 19 residues. Per the germline V gene, CDR1 is MNHEY and CDR2 is SVGEGT. The CDR3 nucleotides are TGTGCCAGCAGATTCGCAACTTCCGGGACAGGGGGGATGAACACTGAAGCTTTCTTT. This encodes CASRFATSGTGGMNTEAFF.

The CDR3 DNA follows: TGCAGTGCTACCCCCCGGACAGGGCATCGGCCCCAGCATTTT. Protein product: CSATPRTGHRPQHF. The rearrangement uses TRBV20-1 and TRBJ1-5; 8 nucleotides align to TRBD1. In germline, CDR1 is DFQATT, CDR2 SNEGSKA (reference sequence). Unmatched junction bases numbered 11, after V lost 4 bases and J lost 9 bases. This CDR3 has 14 residues.

The V gene is TRBV28, the J gene TRBJ2-7, with unresolved D. Trimming cost V 7 bases and J 6 bases, with 16 bases left between them. CDR1 and CDR2 from the germline V gene are MDHEN and SYDVKM. This CDR3 region has 13 residues. The CDR3 loop is CASTPGTLGEQYF. The CDR3 nucleotides read TGTGCCAGCACCCCGGGCACACTGGGCGAGCAGTACTTC.